The 29 T cell receptor beta chains given below trace back to one sample, sequenced in a study of graft-versus-host responses after intestinal transplantation. Using immunoSEQ multiplex PCR, the repertoire was profiled, and TCRdb retains in-frame clones only, with some absent. The sample contains 85,000 to 100,000 clones, more than 70% of which appear only once. Sequenced material: PBMCs, taken 255 days after intestinal transplant. These TCRs come from a human patient who received an intestinal transplant, so some T cells may come from the graft donor.

This sequence joins TRBV5-1 and TRBJ2-1; 10 positions agree with TRBD2. CDR1 is SGHRS and CDR2 is YFSETQ in the germline V gene. The V and J ends lost 3 bases and 7 bases, in that order; junction bases with no gene match: 7. The CDR3 covers 15 residues. The CDR3: CASSWTGLAVNEQFF. Here the CDR3 DNA reads TGCGCCAGCAGCTGGACAGGACTAGCGGTAAATGAGCAGTTCTTC.

The chain's CDR3 is CASSPPAGGGRSPLHF. The CDR3 DNA follows: TGTGCCAGCAGTCCCCCCGCAGGCGGCGGACGTTCACCCCTCCACTTT. This chain connects TRBV27 to TRBJ1-6, with D unclear. The CDR3 length is 16 residues. CDR1 is MNHEY and CDR2 is SMNVEV in the germline V gene (reference sequence). Trimming removed 5 bases at V and 9 bases at J, with 20 bases between.

The V and J genes are TRBV6-1 and TRBJ1-1; weak D call: TRBD1 (6 bases). V gave up 0 bases and J gave up 4 bases, with 12 bases separating them. The CDR3 is 15 amino acids. Germline V lookup: CDR1 MNHNS, CDR2 SASEGT. CDR3 sequence (DNA): TGTGCCAGCAGTGAAGCCCCGGGGGCGGTCACTGAAGCTTTCTTT. Translation gives CASSEAPGAVTEAFF.

This chain links TRBV20-1 with TRBJ2-7; no reliable D call. The V gene's germline CDR1 is DFQATT and CDR2 SNEGSKA (reference sequence). V was shortened by 4 bases and J by 4 bases, with 8 bases between the two germline ends. The CDR3 consists of 11 residues. In nucleotides, the CDR3 is TGCAGTGCTACAACTATATACGAGCAGTACTTC. It specifies CSATTIYEQYF.

V gene TRBV6-5 combines with J gene TRBJ1-5, with D possibly matching TRBD1 (6 bases). Germline V lookup: CDR1 MNHEY, CDR2 SVGAGI. Trimming shortened V by 6 bases and J by 0 bases, and 9 bases separated the two germline ends. The CDR3 has 14 residues. The CDR3 protein is CASRDRYSNQPQHF. The DNA of the CDR3 is TGTGCCAGCAGGGACAGATATAGCAATCAGCCCCAGCATTTT.

This chain uses TRBV7-9 with TRBJ1-5; TRBD1 agrees at 9 bases. V was clipped by 5 bases and J by 2 bases; unmatched bases: 7. The CDR3 is made up of 16 amino acids. Germline values: CDR1 SEHNR, CDR2 FQNEAQ (reference sequence). In DNA, the CDR3 is TGTGCCAGCAGCGGACAGGGGTTGTGGGGCAATCAGCCCCAGCATTTT. Encoded protein: CASSGQGLWGNQPQHF.

The chain is built from TRBV5-1 and TRBJ2-7; the match to TRBD1 covers 11 bases. The V and J ends lost 4 bases and 2 bases, in that order; junction bases with no gene match: 2. Looked up from germline, CDR1 is SGHRS and CDR2 is YFSETQ. The CDR3 is 14 residues long. CDR3 in amino acids: CASSQGQGAYEQYF. The CDR3 coding sequence is TGCGCCAGCAGCCAGGGACAGGGGGCCTACGAGCAGTACTTC.

This clone showed up just a few times. V is TRBV30 and J is TRBJ1-4; unclear D gene. The germline gives CDR1 GTSNPN, CDR2 SVGIG (reference sequence). The CDR3 consists of 13 residues. Trimming cost V 4 bases and J 8 bases, with 14 bases left between them. CDR3: CAWTGPNDEKLFF. The CDR3, as DNA: TGTGCCTGGACGGGCCCTAACGACGAAAAACTGTTTTTT.

The V call is TRBV5-6, the J call TRBJ2-5; D tentatively fits TRBD1 or TRBD2 (5 bases each). The V gene's germline CDR1 is SGHDT and CDR2 YYEEEE. The CDR3 spans 13 residues. V lost 0 bases and J 5 bases, leaving 8 bases between the germline ends. Here the CDR3 DNA reads TGTGCCAGCAGCTTGGGAGGGGACGAGACCCAGTACTTC. It yields the protein CASSLGGDETQYF.

This sequence joins TRBV7-9 and TRBJ2-3; D not resolved. The germline V and J ends were trimmed by 3 bases and 4 bases, with 2 bases remaining between them. Germline V gives CDR1 SEHNR, CDR2 FQNEAQ (reference sequence). This CDR3 comprises 11 residues. CDR3: CASSLADTQYF. The CDR3 bases are TGTGCCAGCAGCTTGGCAGATACGCAGTATTTT.

The chain couples TRBV5-6 to TRBJ2-7; a possible D gene is TRBD1 (6 bases). The CDR3 loop spans 14 amino acids. Deletions cut 0 bases from V and 2 bases from J, with 9 bases between. Germline lookup yields CDR1 SGHDT and CDR2 YYEEEE. CDR3 amino acids: CASSLGTGTYEQYF. As DNA, the CDR3 is TGTGCCAGCAGCTTGGGCACAGGGACCTACGAGCAGTACTTC. The full variable domain, with the rest looked up from reference TRBV5-6 and TRBJ2-7, is DAGVTQSPTHLIKTRGQQVTLRCSPKSGHDTVSWYQQALGQGPQFIFQYYEEEERQRGNFPDRFSGHQFPNYSSELNVNALLLGDSALYLCASSLGTGTYEQYFGPGTRLTVT.

The chain uses TRBV9 and TRBJ1-2; D might be TRBD1 (5 bases). This CDR3 contains 12 residues. Germline V lookup: CDR1 SGDLS, CDR2 YYNGEE. V lost 7 bases and J 0 bases, leaving 7 bases between the germline ends. The CDR3 is CASGTANYGYTF. DNA of the CDR3: TGTGCCAGCGGGACGGCTAACTATGGCTACACCTTC.

This sequence joins TRBV28 and TRBJ1-6; D gene unclear. V lost 3 bases and J 6 bases, leaving 15 bases between the germline ends. This CDR3 is 16 amino acids long. Germline CDR1 is MDHEN and CDR2 is SYDVKM. As DNA, the CDR3 is TGTGCCAGCAGTTTCGAGAGGGAGCGCCGTAATTCACCCCTCCACTTT. Protein: CASSFERERRNSPLHF. Looking up the rest from reference TRBV28 and TRBJ1-6 gives the full variable domain: DVKVTQSSRYLVKRTGEKVFLECVQDMDHENMFWYRQDPGLGLRLIYFSYDVKMKEKGDIPEGYSVSREKKERFSLILESASTNQTSMYLCASSFERERRNSPLHFGNGTRLTVT.

V and J are TRBV5-1 and TRBJ2-3, with no clear D. This CDR3 is built from 12 residues. Germline V lookup: CDR1 SGHRS, CDR2 YFSETQ. V lost 4 bases and J lost 4, with 7 bases in between. CDR3 coding DNA: TGCGCCAGCAGCCCAGGCGCAGATACGCAGTATTTT. Translating gives CASSPGADTQYF.

The rearrangement links TRBV28 to TRBJ2-1; D perhaps matches TRBD1 (6 bases). The CDR3 has 19 residues. Trimming pared 5 bases from V and 2 bases from J, leaving 25 bases between. Germline CDR1 reads MDHEN; CDR2 reads SYDVKM. The CDR3 spells CASSTRDTRLGVAYNEQFF. The CDR3 DNA reads TGTGCCAGCAGTACCCGGGACACGCGCTTAGGGGTTGCCTACAATGAGCAGTTCTTC.

The chain uses TRBV5-4 and TRBJ2-3; 9 bases fit TRBD2. The CDR3 loop spans 16 amino acids. The junction had 8 bases not matched to a gene; V was cut back by 2 bases and J by 4 bases. Germline CDR1 reads SGHNT; CDR2 reads YYREEE (reference sequence). This CDR3 reads CASSLERLADSDTQYF. CDR3 coding DNA: TGTGCCAGCAGCTTAGAGCGACTAGCGGACTCAGATACGCAGTATTTT.

This clone was detected a few times. The chain uses TRBV5-6 and TRBJ1-6; D gene ambiguous. Trimming took 2 bases from V and 7 from J, leaving 7 bases between them. This CDR3 spans 13 amino acids. CDR1 SGHDT and CDR2 YYEEEE come from the germline V gene. The CDR3 DNA sequence: TGTGCCAGCAGCTTTCGGGAGAATTCACCCCTCCACTTT. Translated, it gives CASSFRENSPLHF.

For the CDR3, the DNA is TGTGCCAGCAGTTACTCATCGTCAGCCAACACTGAAGCTTTCTTT. This translates into CASSYSSSANTEAFF. V usage is TRBV6-6 and J usage is TRBJ1-1; D gene uncertain. The germline CDR1 and CDR2 sequences are MNHNY and SVGAGI (reference sequence). The CDR3 is 15 residues long. V was pared by 0 bases and J by 2 bases, with 10 bases between.

This chain links TRBV11-2 with TRBJ2-5; D remains unclear. CDR3 length: 11 amino acids. Germline values: CDR1 SGHAT, CDR2 FQNNGV. V lost 5 bases, J lost 2 bases, and 3 bases lay in between. CDR3 amino acids: CASSQQETQYF. The CDR3, as DNA: TGTGCCAGCAGCCAACAAGAGACCCAGTACTTC.

The gene calls are TRBV28 and TRBJ2-1; maybe TRBD1 (5 bases). The germline V and J ends were trimmed by 1 base and 9 bases, with 16 bases remaining between them. CDR1 MDHEN and CDR2 SYDVKM come from the germline V gene. CDR3 length: 15 residues. The CDR3 spells CASSLSGPRGGEQFF. DNA of the CDR3: TGTGCCAGCAGTTTATCCGGGCCTAGGGGCGGTGAGCAGTTCTTC. Supplemented by reference TRBV28 and TRBJ2-1, the full variable domain reads DVKVTQSSRYLVKRTGEKVFLECVQDMDHENMFWYRQDPGLGLRLIYFSYDVKMKEKGDIPEGYSVSREKKERFSLILESASTNQTSMYLCASSLSGPRGGEQFFGPGTRLTVL.

The genes are TRBV9 and TRBJ1-6; D is perhaps TRBD1 (6 bases). Germline CDR1 and CDR2: SGDLS and YYNGEE. The CDR3 runs 15 residues. Trimming cost V 0 bases and J 10 bases, with 14 bases left between them. DNA for the CDR3: TGTGCCAGCAGCGTAGGAAACAGGGTAGGCTCACCCCTCCACTTT. Protein: CASSVGNRVGSPLHF.

The chain links TRBV7-2 to TRBJ2-7; D gene ambiguous. The CDR3 spans 13 residues. Trimming took off 5 bases at V and 7 bases at J, with 15 bases between the two ends. CDR1 is SGHTA and CDR2 is FQGNSA in the germline V gene. The CDR3 protein is CASSPTGPLEQYF. CDR3 in DNA: TGTGCCAGCAGCCCCACCGGGCCCCTAGAGCAGTACTTC.

This chain connects TRBV6-1 to TRBJ2-7; 8 nucleotides line up with TRBD1. J gave up 4 bases and V 4 bases, and 12 bases lay outside the gene matches. Looked up from germline, CDR1 is MNHNS and CDR2 is SASEGT. CDR3 size: 16 residues. CDR3 in amino acids: CASSVTGRGQGYEQYF. CDR3 nucleotides: TGTGCCAGCAGTGTCACCGGTAGAGGACAGGGTTACGAGCAGTACTTC.

Here the CDR3 DNA reads TGTGCCAGCGGTTCACCCCTCCACTTT. This encodes CASGSPLHF. This chain uses TRBV27 with TRBJ1-6; D unclear. Between the trimmed V and J ends, which lost 8 bases and 9 bases, there was a span of 2 bases. Germline V lookup: CDR1 MNHEY, CDR2 SMNVEV (reference sequence). This CDR3 is built from 9 residues.

This chain links TRBV7-9 with TRBJ1-2; 9 nucleotides agree with TRBD1. The CDR3 length is 14 residues. Trimming at V came to 3 bases and at J to 4 bases, leaving 3 bases not matched to a gene. Germline CDR1 is SEHNR and CDR2 is FQNEAQ (reference sequence). This chain's CDR3 is CASSFYRGPYGYTF. DNA for the CDR3: TGTGCCAGCAGCTTTTACAGGGGGCCCTATGGCTACACCTTC.

V gene TRBV7-9 combines with J gene TRBJ2-7; 10 bases match TRBD1. CDR3 size: 15 residues. V was clipped by 0 bases and J by 2 bases; unmatched bases: 1. Germline CDR1 and CDR2: SEHNR and FQNEAQ (reference sequence). Written as DNA, the CDR3 is TGTGCCAGCAGCTTAGCCGGGACAGGGGCCTACGAGCAGTACTTC. The encoded protein is CASSLAGTGAYEQYF.

This clone was found a few times. The chain carries TRBV18 and TRBJ2-5, with a weak D call TRBD2 (6 bases). Trimming shortened V by 4 bases and J by 5 bases, and 11 bases separated the two germline ends. CDR3 length equals 13 residues. CDR1 is KGHSH, CDR2 LQKENI, per germline. CDR3: CASSQLAGETQYF. The CDR3 nucleotides read TGTGCCAGCTCACAACTAGCCGGGGAGACCCAGTACTTC.

The rearrangement joins TRBV4-1 to TRBJ2-7; tentatively, D is TRBD2 (6 bases). The CDR3 consists of 13 residues. The V end lost 3 bases, the J end lost 7 bases, and 13 bases lay between the germline ends. Germline lookup yields CDR1 MGHRA and CDR2 YSYEKL. The DNA of the CDR3 is TGCGCCAGCAGCCAGGCCGCTGCGGGGGAGCAGTACTTC. This gives the protein CASSQAAAGEQYF.

This sequence joins TRBV2 and TRBJ2-5; unclear D gene. Trimming cost V 4 bases and J 5 bases, with 17 bases left between them. Germline CDR1 reads SNHLY; CDR2 reads FYNNEI. The CDR3 is made up of 15 amino acids. The CDR3 is CASSARSVVAETQYF. The CDR3 region has the DNA TGTGCCAGCAGTGCCAGGTCGGTGGTTGCGGAGACCCAGTACTTC.